These 16 T cell receptor beta chains originate from one sample sequenced in a study of monozygotic twins with inflammatory bowel disease. TCRdb processed the 5' RACE reads again and assigns one entry to each CDR3 protein, with no DNA. This sample carries more than 300,000 distinct CDR3 sequences, with 2.6% going to the ten biggest clones. Material for sequencing was blood. The source is a human donor with ulcerative colitis or Crohn's disease, or a healthy co-twin of an affected twin (not recorded which).

This chain links TRBV10-3 with TRBJ2-7; there is no DNA to check the TCRdb D call of TRBD1. From germline, CDR1 is ENHRY and CDR2 SYGVKD. The length of the CDR3 is 14 residues. The CDR3 protein is CAISDGTGGGEQYF.

CDR3 loop: CASSLGWGTVSYNEQFF. The chain is built from TRBV5-5 and TRBJ2-1; TCRdb selects TRBD1, and the lack of DNA leaves this call unchecked. The CDR3 runs to 17 residues. Germline V CDR1 and CDR2: SGHKS, YYEKEE (reference sequence).

The chain uses TRBV27 and TRBJ2-5; TCRdb calls TRBD1, which cannot be checked without DNA. CDR1 is MNHEY, CDR2 SMNVEV, per germline (reference sequence). The CDR3 covers 14 residues. CDR3 sequence: CASSYNRGRVPQYF.

The J gene is TRBJ2-7, the V gene TRBV24-1. Germline V lookup: CDR1 KGHDR, CDR2 SFDVKD. This CDR3 contains 15 residues. The CDR3 loop is CATSDRQGTNYEQYF.

This chain uses TRBV4-1 with TRBJ1-5; the TCRdb call, TRBD1, lacks DNA for checking. CDR3 size: 16 residues. CDR1 MGHRA and CDR2 YSYEKL come from the germline V gene. CDR3: CASSPHPGQKNQPQHF.

The rearrangement links TRBV20-1 to TRBJ1-4; the TCRdb call, TRBD1, lacks DNA for checking. The CDR3 spans 12 residues. Germline CDR1 DFQATT, CDR2 SNEGSKA (reference sequence). CDR3 sequence reads: CSATGQHEKLFF.

V gene TRBV4-1 combines with J gene TRBJ1-2; TCRdb selects TRBD1, and the lack of DNA leaves this call unchecked. The germline V gene has CDR1 MGHRA and CDR2 YSYEKL. This CDR3 is 16 amino acids long. This CDR3 reads CASSQPGANLGYGYTF.

This chain joins TRBV9 and TRBJ1-1; as DNA is missing, the TRBD1 call by TCRdb cannot be tested. The CDR3 runs to 14 residues. Looked up from germline, CDR1 is SGDLS and CDR2 is YYNGEE. The CDR3 loop reads CASSDHGGGTEAFF.

The V and J genes are TRBV7-2 and TRBJ2-5. The germline CDR1 and CDR2 sequences are SGHTA and FQGNSA. The length of the CDR3 is 13 residues. This CDR3 is CASSLGRKETQYF.

This sequence joins TRBV19 and TRBJ1-5. CDR3 size: 13 residues. Germline values: CDR1 LNHDA, CDR2 SQIVND (reference sequence). This chain's CDR3 is CASKMNEDQPQHF.

The chain uses TRBV9 and TRBJ2-3. This CDR3 spans 16 amino acids. Germline lookup yields CDR1 SGDLS and CDR2 YYNGEE. The CDR3 is CASSVGFSLQSDTQYF.

The V gene is TRBV9, the J gene TRBJ2-1; there is no DNA to check the TCRdb D call of TRBD1. The germline CDR1 and CDR2 sequences are SGDLS and YYNGEE. This CDR3 contains 16 residues. The CDR3 loop is CASSPLVFVSYNEQFF.

The chain joins TRBV9 to TRBJ2-1; TCRdb's D call, TRBD1, is unchecked because there is no DNA. This CDR3 has 13 amino acids. From germline, CDR1 is SGDLS and CDR2 YYNGEE. This chain's CDR3 is CASSVQQGDEQFF.

The chain links TRBV11-2 to TRBJ2-7; TCRdb's D gene call, TRBD1, goes unchecked for lack of DNA. The CDR3 spans 15 residues. Germline V lookup: CDR1 SGHAT, CDR2 FQNNGV. The CDR3: CASSLDPFRGGEQYF.

This rearrangement joins TRBV4-2 to TRBJ2-2; TCRdb's D call of TRBD1 is untestable without DNA. CDR1 LGHNA and CDR2 YNFKEQ come from the germline V gene. There are 17 residues in the CDR3. CDR3 in amino acids: CASSQPQGGGWTGELFF.

V is TRBV4-1 and J is TRBJ2-7; TCRdb outputs TRBD2, but without DNA this stays unchecked. This CDR3 region has 19 residues. Germline V gene data show CDR1 as MGHRA and CDR2 as YSYEKL. The CDR3 region is CASSQDQGGLPLLHYEQYF.